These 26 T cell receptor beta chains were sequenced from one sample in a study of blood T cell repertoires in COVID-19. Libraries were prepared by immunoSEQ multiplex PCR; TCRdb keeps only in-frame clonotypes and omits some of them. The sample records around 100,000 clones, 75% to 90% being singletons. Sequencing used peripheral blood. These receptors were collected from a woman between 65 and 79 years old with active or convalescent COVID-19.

The CDR3 loop is CASSVGGNSYNEQFF. Written as DNA, the CDR3 is TGTGCCAGCAGCGTCGGCGGAAACTCCTACAATGAGCAGTTCTTC. The rearrangement joins TRBV9 to TRBJ2-1; D unclear. V was clipped by 2 bases and J by 0 bases, with 9 bases between them. Germline V gives CDR1 SGDLS, CDR2 YYNGEE. CDR3 length: 15 amino acids. The whole variable domain, filled in from reference TRBV9 and TRBJ2-1, reads DSGVTQTPKHLITATGQRVTLRCSPRSGDLSVYWYQQSLDQGLQFLIQYYNGEERAKGNILERFSAQQFPDLHSELNLSSLELGDSALYFCASSVGGNSYNEQFFGPGTRLTVL.

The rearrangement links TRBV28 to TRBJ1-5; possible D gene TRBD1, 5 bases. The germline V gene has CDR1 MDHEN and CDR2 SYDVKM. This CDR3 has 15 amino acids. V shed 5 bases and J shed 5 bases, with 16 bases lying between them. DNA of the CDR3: TGTGCCAGCAGTCCCCGGAGGGGCGGCTATCAGCCCCAGCATTTT. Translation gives CASSPRRGGYQPQHF.

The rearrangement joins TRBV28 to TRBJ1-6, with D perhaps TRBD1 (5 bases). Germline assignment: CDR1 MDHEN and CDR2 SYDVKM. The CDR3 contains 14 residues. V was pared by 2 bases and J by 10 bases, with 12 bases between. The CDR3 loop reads CASSLPREGSPLHF. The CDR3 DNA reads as TGTGCCAGCAGTTTACCCAGGGAGGGCTCACCCCTCCACTTT.

This CDR3 reads CASSPTFNEKLFF. The CDR3 DNA reads as TGTGCCAGCTCACCCACATTTAATGAAAAACTGTTTTTT. This chain uses TRBV18 with TRBJ1-4; D unclear. Trimming took off 3 bases at V and 4 bases at J, with 6 bases between the two ends. Germline V CDR1 and CDR2: KGHSH, LQKENI. The CDR3 has 13 amino acids.

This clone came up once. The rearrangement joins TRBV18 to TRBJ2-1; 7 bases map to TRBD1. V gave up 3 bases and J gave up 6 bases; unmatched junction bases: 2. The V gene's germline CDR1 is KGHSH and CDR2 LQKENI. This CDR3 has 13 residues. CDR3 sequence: CASSPNRGNEQFF. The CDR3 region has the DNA TGTGCCAGCTCACCGAACAGGGGCAATGAGCAGTTCTTC. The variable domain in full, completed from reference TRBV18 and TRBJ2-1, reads NAGVMQNPRHLVRRRGQEARLRCSPMKGHSHVYWYRQLPEEGLKFMVYLQKENIIDESGMPKERFSAEFPKEGPSILRIQQVVRGDSAAYFCASSPNRGNEQFFGPGTRLTVL.

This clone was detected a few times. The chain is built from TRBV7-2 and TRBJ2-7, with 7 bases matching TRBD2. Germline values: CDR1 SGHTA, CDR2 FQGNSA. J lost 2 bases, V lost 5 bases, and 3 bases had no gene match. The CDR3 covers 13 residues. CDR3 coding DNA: TGTGCCAGCAGCCCAAGCGGGACCTACGAGCAGTACTTC. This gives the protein CASSPSGTYEQYF.

The CDR3 nucleotides read TGTGCCTGGAGTGTGGGGGGAAACAATCAGCCCCAGCATTTT. Translating gives CAWSVGGNNQPQHF. The rearrangement joins TRBV30 to TRBJ1-5, with a tentative D call TRBD1 (5 bases). The CDR3 contains 14 residues. CDR1 is GTSNPN, CDR2 SVGIG, per germline (reference sequence). The V gene lost 0 bases and the J gene lost 3 bases, with 9 bases spanning the gap.

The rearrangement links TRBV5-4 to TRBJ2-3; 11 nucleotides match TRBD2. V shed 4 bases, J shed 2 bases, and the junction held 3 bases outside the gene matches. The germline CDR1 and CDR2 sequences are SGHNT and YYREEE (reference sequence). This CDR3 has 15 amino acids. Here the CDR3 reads CASSVAGGDTDTQYF. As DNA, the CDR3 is TGTGCCAGCAGCGTAGCGGGAGGGGACACAGATACGCAGTATTTT.

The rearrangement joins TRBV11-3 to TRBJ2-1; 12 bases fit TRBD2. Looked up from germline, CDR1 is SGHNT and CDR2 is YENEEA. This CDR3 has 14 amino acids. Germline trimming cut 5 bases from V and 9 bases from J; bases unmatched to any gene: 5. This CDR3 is CASSRLAGVSEQFF. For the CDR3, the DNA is TGTGCCAGCAGCAGACTAGCGGGAGTTAGTGAGCAGTTCTTC.

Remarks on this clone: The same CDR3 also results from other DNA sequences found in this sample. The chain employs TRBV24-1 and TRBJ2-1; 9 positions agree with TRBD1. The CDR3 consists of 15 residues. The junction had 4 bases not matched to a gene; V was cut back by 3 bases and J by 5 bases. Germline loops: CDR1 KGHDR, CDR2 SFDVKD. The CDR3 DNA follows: TGTGCCACCAGTGATCCCGGACAGGGGAACAATGAGCAGTTCTTC. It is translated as CATSDPGQGNNEQFF.

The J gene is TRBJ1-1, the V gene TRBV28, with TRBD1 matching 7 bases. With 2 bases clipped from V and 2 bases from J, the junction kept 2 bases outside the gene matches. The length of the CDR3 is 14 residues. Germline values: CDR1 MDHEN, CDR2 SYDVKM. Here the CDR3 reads CASSLQGVNTEAFF. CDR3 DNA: TGTGCCAGCAGTTTACAGGGGGTAAACACTGAAGCTTTCTTT.

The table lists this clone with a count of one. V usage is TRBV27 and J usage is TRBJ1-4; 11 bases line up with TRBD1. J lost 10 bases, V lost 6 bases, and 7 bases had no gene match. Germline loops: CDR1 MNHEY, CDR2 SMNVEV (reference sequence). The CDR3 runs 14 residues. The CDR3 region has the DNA TGTGCCAGCAGCCCTGGACAGGGGGCGCGAAAACTGTTTTTT. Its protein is CASSPGQGARKLFF.

The CDR3 DNA follows: TGTGCCAGCTCACCCGTCCCTCAAGAGACCCAGTACTTC. Its translation is CASSPVPQETQYF. The chain carries TRBV18 and TRBJ2-5; no clear D. The CDR3 has 13 residues. V was cut by 3 bases and J by 2 bases, with 7 bases left in between. Germline V gene lookup returns CDR1 KGHSH and CDR2 LQKENI.

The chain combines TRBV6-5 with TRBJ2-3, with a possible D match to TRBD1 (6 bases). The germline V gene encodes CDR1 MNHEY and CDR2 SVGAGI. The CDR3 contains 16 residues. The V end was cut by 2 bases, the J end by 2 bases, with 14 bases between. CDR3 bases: TGTGCCAGCAGTTACGGCTCAGGGGCTGTCACAGATACGCAGTATTTT. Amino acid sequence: CASSYGSGAVTDTQYF.

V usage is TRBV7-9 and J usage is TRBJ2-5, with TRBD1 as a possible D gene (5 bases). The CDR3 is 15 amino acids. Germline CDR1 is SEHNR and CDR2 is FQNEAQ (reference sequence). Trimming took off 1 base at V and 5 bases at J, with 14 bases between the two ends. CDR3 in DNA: TGTGCCAGCAGCTTAGTGCTAGGGGCAACCGAGACCCAGTACTTC. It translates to CASSLVLGATETQYF.

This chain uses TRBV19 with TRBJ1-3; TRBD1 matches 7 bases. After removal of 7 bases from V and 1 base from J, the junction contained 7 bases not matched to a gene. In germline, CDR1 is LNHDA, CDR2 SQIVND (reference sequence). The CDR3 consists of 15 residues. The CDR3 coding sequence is TGTGCCAGTAAGGGGACAGTCCCGTCTGGAAACACCATATATTTT. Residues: CASKGTVPSGNTIYF.

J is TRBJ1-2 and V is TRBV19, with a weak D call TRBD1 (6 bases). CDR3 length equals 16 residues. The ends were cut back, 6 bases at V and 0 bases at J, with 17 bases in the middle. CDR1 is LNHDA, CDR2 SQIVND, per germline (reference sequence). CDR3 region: CASRPITGTTNYGYTF. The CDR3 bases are TGTGCCAGTAGGCCAATCACCGGGACAACTAACTATGGCTACACCTTC. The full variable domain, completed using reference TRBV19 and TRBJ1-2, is DGGITQSPKYLFRKEGQNVTLSCEQNLNHDAMYWYRQDPGQGLRLIYYSQIVNDFQKGDIAEGYSVSREKKESFPLTVTSAQKNPTAFYLCASRPITGTTNYGYTFGSGTRLTVV.

CDR3 in amino acids: CASTQTGHNQPQHF. As DNA, the CDR3 is TGTGCCAGCACACAGACAGGGCATAATCAGCCCCAGCATTTT. This rearrangement joins TRBV28 to TRBJ1-5; TRBD1 matches 7 bases. Trimming removed 7 bases from V and 4 bases from J; junction bases left unmatched: 7. This CDR3 is 14 amino acids long. Germline V gene data show CDR1 as MDHEN and CDR2 as SYDVKM. The full variable domain, in which reference TRBV28 and TRBJ1-5 provide the parts outside the CDR3, is DVKVTQSSRYLVKRTGEKVFLECVQDMDHENMFWYRQDPGLGLRLIYFSYDVKMKEKGDIPEGYSVSREKKERFSLILESASTNQTSMYLCASTQTGHNQPQHFGDGTRLSIL.

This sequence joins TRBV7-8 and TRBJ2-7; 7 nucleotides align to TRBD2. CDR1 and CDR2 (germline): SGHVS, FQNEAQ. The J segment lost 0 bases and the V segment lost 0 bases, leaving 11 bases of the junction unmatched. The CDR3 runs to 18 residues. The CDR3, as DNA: TGTGCCAGCAGCTTAGCGGTTCGCGGGAGTGGTGTCTCCTACGAGCAGTACTTC. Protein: CASSLAVRGSGVSYEQYF.

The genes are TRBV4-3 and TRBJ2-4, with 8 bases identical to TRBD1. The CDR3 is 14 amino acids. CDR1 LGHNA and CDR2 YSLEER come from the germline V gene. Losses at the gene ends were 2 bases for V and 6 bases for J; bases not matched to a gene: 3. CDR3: CASSQLDRGNIQYF. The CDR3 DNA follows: TGCGCCAGCAGCCAACTTGACAGGGGAAACATTCAGTACTTC.

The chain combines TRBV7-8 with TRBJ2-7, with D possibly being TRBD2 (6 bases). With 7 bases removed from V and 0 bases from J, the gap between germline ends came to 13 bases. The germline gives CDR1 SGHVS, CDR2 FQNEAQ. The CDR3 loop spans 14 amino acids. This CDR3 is CASTPGGNSYEQYF. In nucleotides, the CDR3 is TGTGCCAGCACCCCCGGAGGGAACTCCTACGAGCAGTACTTC.

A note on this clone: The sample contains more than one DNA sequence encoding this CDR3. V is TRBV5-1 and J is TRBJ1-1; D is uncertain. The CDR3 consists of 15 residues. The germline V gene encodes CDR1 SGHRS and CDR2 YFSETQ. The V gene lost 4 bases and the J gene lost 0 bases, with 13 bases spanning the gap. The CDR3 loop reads CASSDKQSMNTEAFF. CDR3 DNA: TGCGCCAGCAGCGATAAACAGTCCATGAACACTGAAGCTTTCTTT.

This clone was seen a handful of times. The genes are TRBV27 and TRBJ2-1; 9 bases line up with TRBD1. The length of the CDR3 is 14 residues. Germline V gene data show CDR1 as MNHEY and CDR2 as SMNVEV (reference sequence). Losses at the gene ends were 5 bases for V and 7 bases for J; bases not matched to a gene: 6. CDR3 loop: CASSHGTGRNEQFF. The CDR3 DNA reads TGTGCCAGCAGTCACGGGACAGGGCGGAATGAGCAGTTCTTC.

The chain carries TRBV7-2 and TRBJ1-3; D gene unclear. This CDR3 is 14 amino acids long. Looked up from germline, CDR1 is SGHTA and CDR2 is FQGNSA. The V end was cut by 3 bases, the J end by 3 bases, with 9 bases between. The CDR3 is CASSFSGIGNTIYF. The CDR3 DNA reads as TGTGCCAGCAGCTTTTCGGGAATTGGAAACACCATATATTTT.

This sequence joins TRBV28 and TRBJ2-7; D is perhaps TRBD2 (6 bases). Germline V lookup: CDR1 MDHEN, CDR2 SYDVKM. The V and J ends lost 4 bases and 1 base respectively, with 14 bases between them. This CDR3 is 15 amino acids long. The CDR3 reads CASSYSWDSSYEQYF. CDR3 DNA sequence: TGTGCCAGCAGTTATTCCTGGGACTCATCCTACGAGCAGTACTTC.

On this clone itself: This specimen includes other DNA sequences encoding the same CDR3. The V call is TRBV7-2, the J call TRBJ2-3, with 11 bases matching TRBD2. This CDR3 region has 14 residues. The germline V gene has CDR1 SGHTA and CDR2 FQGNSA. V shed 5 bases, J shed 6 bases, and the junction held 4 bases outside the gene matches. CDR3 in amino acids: CASSLTSGTDTQYF. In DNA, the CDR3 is TGTGCCAGCAGCCTGACTAGCGGGACGGATACGCAGTATTTT.